This T cell receptor (beta chain) was observed in a study of cytomegalovirus exposure and HLA in healthy donors. Study-wide results and limits: Analyses of presence and absence presupposed an approximately uniform sequencing depth across donors.

The PCR made use of 60 Vbeta and 13 Jbeta primers. Repertoires were generated with immunoSEQ multiplex PCR, while TCRdb's copy carries only in-frame clones and drops some. The sample comprises 120,000 to 150,000 clones, 82% of which are singletons, and less than 4% rests with the top ten. Regarding this clone: The antigen is undetermined.

This receptor was identified in a male donor in good health and CMV-seronegative. Sequenced sample: PBMCs.

For the CDR3, the DNA is TGTGCCAGCAGTGGACAGGGCTTTAACTATGGCTACACCTTC. Its translation: CASSGQGFNYGYTF. The chain is built from TRBV27 and TRBJ1-2, with 8 bases that match TRBD1. CDR1 is MNHEY, CDR2 SMNVEV, per germline (reference sequence). The CDR3 is 14 residues long. Trimming cost V 5 bases and J 1 base; bases outside gene matches: 3.